This T cell receptor (beta chain) was observed in a study of T cell responses to AZD1222 COVID-19 vaccine. Findings of the study overall: Across the whole spike, CD4 TCRs peaked at regions 160-218 and 743-854. Clonal diversity was possibly underestimated, and white British individuals and females predominated among donors.

This CDR3 contains 15 residues. Germline V gives CDR1 SGHTA, CDR2 FQGNSA. With V trimmed by 5 bases and J by 6 bases, 9 bases remained unmatched. Produced via immunoSEQ multiplex PCR; TCRdb's table is partial and in-frame only. The sample lists fewer than 65,000 clones, around 80% occurring once. As to this clone: Its specificity is unknown.

The TCR originated in an adult in good health. This chain links TRBV7-2 with TRBJ2-1; the match to TRBD2 covers 8 bases. The specimen comprised peripheral blood, sampled on day 0 of AZD1222 vaccination. The CDR3 sequence is CASSLPGGAFNEQFF. CDR3 nucleotide sequence: TGTGCCAGCAGCCTCCCCGGGGGGGCGTTCAATGAGCAGTTCTTC.